The 12 T cell receptor beta chains presented below share a single source sample, sequenced in a study of T cell repertoires in ileal Crohn's disease. Only in-frame clones appear in the TCRdb table, and some are missing; sequencing was by immunoSEQ multiplex PCR. Of 3,400 or so clones in the sample, roughly four fifths were seen once. Sequencing was carried out using ileal tissue. All receptors come from an adult with Crohn's disease.

The V call is TRBV2, the J call TRBJ2-1, with 9 bases identical to TRBD2. CDR1 is SNHLY, CDR2 FYNNEI, per germline. After removal of 5 bases from V and 5 bases from J, the junction contained 7 bases not matched to a gene. The CDR3 has 15 amino acids. CDR3 region: CASSPEVAGDNEQFF. DNA for the CDR3: TGTGCCAGCAGTCCCGAGGTAGCGGGAGACAATGAGCAGTTCTTC.

V gene TRBV27 combines with J gene TRBJ1-2, with D tentatively TRBD1 (6 bases). Germline lookup yields CDR1 MNHEY and CDR2 SMNVEV (reference sequence). The CDR3 extends over 13 amino acids. V was trimmed by 2 bases and J by 6 bases, leaving 10 bases between them. CDR3 coding DNA: TGTGCCAGCAGTTTACAGGGGCGTCATGGCTACACCTTC. The encoded protein is CASSLQGRHGYTF.

The chain uses TRBV7-9 and TRBJ2-1; D is unclear. Trimming took 3 bases from V and 0 from J, leaving 3 bases between them. Germline V gives CDR1 SEHNR, CDR2 FQNEAQ (reference sequence). This CDR3 is built from 13 residues. In DNA, the CDR3 is TGTGCCAGCAGCTTCCTCTCCTACAATGAGCAGTTCTTC. It is translated as CASSFLSYNEQFF.

CDR3 amino acids: CASSFGSGGAVADTQYF. The CDR3 DNA reads TGCGCCAGCAGCTTCGGGAGCGGGGGGGCTGTGGCAGATACGCAGTATTTT. V usage is TRBV5-1 and J usage is TRBJ2-3; 10 nucleotides agree with TRBD2. The trim removed 2 bases at V and 4 bases at J, leaving 10 bases unmatched. Germline loops: CDR1 SGHRS, CDR2 YFSETQ. This CDR3 has 17 amino acids.

This chain connects TRBV18 to TRBJ2-1, with D possibly matching TRBD1 (5 bases). Deletions cut 2 bases from V and 5 bases from J, with 7 bases between. This CDR3 has 13 residues. Germline loops: CDR1 KGHSH, CDR2 LQKENI. CDR3 in amino acids: CASSPDRNNEQFF. The CDR3 bases are TGTGCCAGCTCACCAGACAGAAACAATGAGCAGTTCTTC.

The CDR3 nucleotides read TGCGCCAGCAGCTTGGTGCTAGCGGCTAGCACAGATACGCAGTATTTT. Residues: CASSLVLAASTDTQYF. The chain employs TRBV5-1 and TRBJ2-3, with TRBD2 matching 7 bases. V trimming: 0 bases; J trimming: 0 bases; junction bases outside the gene matches: 4. There are 16 residues in the CDR3. Germline V gene data show CDR1 as SGHRS and CDR2 as YFSETQ.

In its sample, this clone was seen once. The rearrangement links TRBV15 to TRBJ1-1; 7 bases are a match to TRBD1. Trimming cost V 5 bases and J 0 bases; bases outside gene matches: 9. The CDR3 spans 16 residues. Germline CDR1 reads LNHNV; CDR2 reads YYDKDF (reference sequence). CDR3 nucleotide sequence: TGTGCCACCAGCGGCGCCGGGACAGTCATGAACACTGAAGCTTTCTTT. This sequence encodes CATSGAGTVMNTEAFF.

The rearrangement joins TRBV5-1 to TRBJ1-2; a possible D gene is TRBD1 (5 bases). V was shortened by 2 bases and J by 6 bases, with 14 bases between the two germline ends. Germline V gene sequence: CDR1 SGHRS, CDR2 YFSETQ. This CDR3 spans 14 amino acids. CDR3 nucleotide sequence: TGCGCCAGCAGCTTTGGGGGGACGGGGAATGGCTACACCTTC. It codes for CASSFGGTGNGYTF.

This chain connects TRBV2 to TRBJ2-2; tentative D call: TRBD1 (5 bases). V was shortened by 2 bases and J by 4 bases, with 11 bases between the two germline ends. Germline-derived CDR1 and CDR2 are SNHLY and FYNNEI. The CDR3 spans 15 residues. In nucleotides, the CDR3 is TGTGCCAGCAGTGAAACTGGGGCTCTCACCGGGGAGCTGTTTTTT. This translates into CASSETGALTGELFF.

The CDR3 DNA is TGCGCCAGCAGCCAAGATTGGGGGGGCGCAGGGAATCAGCCCCAGCATTTT. It codes for CASSQDWGGAGNQPQHF. V is TRBV4-1 and J is TRBJ1-5; TRBD1 might be the D (6 bases). The CDR3 runs to 17 residues. V was shortened by 0 bases and J by 4 bases, with 16 bases between the two germline ends. Germline assignment: CDR1 MGHRA and CDR2 YSYEKL.

A remark on this clone: One junction end does not reproduce the germline sequence, and a read error may be involved. This rearrangement joins TRBV15 to TRBJ1-2; 9 bases fit TRBD1. The germline V gene has CDR1 LNHNV and CDR2 YYDKDF (reference sequence). This CDR3 has 13 residues. For the CDR3, the DNA is TGTGCCACCACCCGGGACAGGGACTCCATCGGGGCCTTC. Its protein product is CATTRDRDSIGAF.

J is TRBJ2-7 and V is TRBV7-8; D gene uncertain. V lost 1 base and J lost 2, with 12 bases in between. The CDR3 is 15 residues long. From germline, CDR1 is SGHVS and CDR2 FQNEAQ. The CDR3 sequence is CASSLVGGPAYEQYF. The DNA of the CDR3 is TGTGCCAGCAGCTTAGTAGGCGGCCCGGCCTACGAGCAGTACTTC.